The 14 T cell receptor beta chains below were found in one sample sequenced in a study of PD-1 blockade in classical Hodgkin lymphoma. Sequenced by immunoSEQ multiplex PCR; TCRdb stores in-frame clones only, minus some. Here the sample spans approximately 89,000 clones, under 85% being singletons. As to time point: cycle 4 day 1 (C4D1), after 6 weeks of nivolumab. Every patient was affected by relapse after autologous stem cell transplantation, while exposure to brentuximab vedotin was not uniform. Specimen: peripheral blood mononuclear cells (PBMCs), collected before the fourth cycle of nivolumab. Source of these receptors: a human donor with classical Hodgkin lymphoma.

This clone was detected a few times. Here the CDR3 reads CAISDRGDTEAFF. The CDR3 nucleotides are TGTGCCATCAGTGACAGGGGGGACACTGAAGCTTTCTTT. The chain is built from TRBV10-3 and TRBJ1-1, with 7 bases identical to TRBD1. V gave up 3 bases and J gave up 3 bases; unmatched junction bases: 1. The germline gives CDR1 ENHRY, CDR2 SYGVKD. This CDR3 is built from 13 residues.

The chain joins TRBV7-6 to TRBJ2-1; a weak D match, TRBD1 (5 bases). Trimming left V 5 bases short and J 5 bases short, with 19 bases between. This CDR3 comprises 16 residues. Germline lookup yields CDR1 SGHVS and CDR2 FNYEAQ. This chain's CDR3 is CASSLRGPGPDNEQFF. The CDR3 DNA sequence: TGTGCCAGCAGCCTACGCGGCCCAGGGCCCGACAATGAGCAGTTCTTC.

The chain recombines TRBV18 with TRBJ2-7, with no clear D. The ends were cut back, 2 bases at V and 0 bases at J, with 11 bases in the middle. Looked up from germline, CDR1 is KGHSH and CDR2 is LQKENI. This CDR3 is built from 15 residues. CDR3 DNA sequence: TGTGCCAGCTCACCAATTTTCCCGAGCTCCTACGAGCAGTACTTC. This sequence encodes CASSPIFPSSYEQYF.

The sample holds a few counts of this clone. V and J are TRBV10-3 and TRBJ2-2; D perhaps matches TRBD1 (5 bases). The germline CDR1 and CDR2 sequences are ENHRY and SYGVKD. The CDR3 extends over 12 amino acids. V lost 8 bases and J 6 bases, leaving 10 bases between the germline ends. The CDR3: CAISPGSGELFF. The CDR3 nucleotides are TGTGCCATCTCCCCAGGGTCCGGGGAGCTGTTTTTT.

The rearrangement links TRBV10-3 to TRBJ2-7, with 8 bases that match TRBD1. The CDR3 consists of 12 residues. V was clipped by 8 bases and J by 2 bases; unmatched bases: 2. The germline CDR1 and CDR2 sequences are ENHRY and SYGVKD. The DNA for the CDR3 is TGTGCCATCCAGGGGGCGGCCTACGAGCAGTACTTC. Translation: CAIQGAAYEQYF.

V usage is TRBV4-2 and J usage is TRBJ2-7, with 10 bases that match TRBD2. V lost 0 bases and J lost 4; bases outside the gene matches: 6. This CDR3 comprises 16 residues. The V gene's germline CDR1 is LGHNA and CDR2 YNFKEQ. The CDR3 region has the DNA TGTGCCAGCAGCCAAGACCCGGGACTAGCGATTTACGAGCAGTACTTC. Translated: CASSQDPGLAIYEQYF.

This clone was picked up a small number of times. This sequence joins TRBV5-1 and TRBJ1-2, with D hard to call. Trimming took off 2 bases at V and 2 bases at J, with 10 bases between the two ends. CDR3 length: 14 amino acids. Germline CDR1 is SGHRS and CDR2 is YFSETQ. CDR3 nucleotide sequence: TGCGCCAGCAGCTTCAGAGGGCAGAACTATGGCTACACCTTC. This encodes CASSFRGQNYGYTF.

The chain joins TRBV5-1 to TRBJ2-7; 8 bases line up with TRBD2. CDR1 SGHRS and CDR2 YFSETQ come from the germline V gene. This CDR3 is 17 amino acids long. The ends lost 0 bases at V and 1 base at J; junction bases unmatched: 9. The CDR3: CASSLAKSGRGSYEQYF. Written as DNA, the CDR3 is TGCGCCAGCAGCTTGGCCAAAAGCGGGAGAGGATCCTACGAGCAGTACTTC.

This chain connects TRBV5-4 to TRBJ2-7; TRBD2 matches at 10 bases. The CDR3 has 15 amino acids. The V gene end was trimmed by 4 bases and the J gene end by 0 bases; junction bases not matched to a gene: 4. In germline, CDR1 is SGHNT, CDR2 YYREEE (reference sequence). The CDR3 DNA reads TGTGCCAGCAGCAGGACTAGCGGTTACTCCTACGAGCAGTACTTC. Translated, it gives CASSRTSGYSYEQYF. Looking up the rest from reference TRBV5-4 and TRBJ2-7 gives the full variable domain: ETGVTQSPTHLIKTRGQQVTLRCSSQSGHNTVSWYQQALGQGPQFIFQYYREEENGRGNFPPRFSGLQFPNYSSELNVNALELDDSALYLCASSRTSGYSYEQYFGPGTRLTVT.

This clone was seen a single time. The chain is built from TRBV7-8 and TRBJ2-1, with D perhaps TRBD2 (6 bases). The V and J ends lost 3 bases and 2 bases respectively, with 20 bases between them. The CDR3 is 18 amino acids. The germline gives CDR1 SGHVS, CDR2 FQNEAQ. Here the CDR3 reads CASSFGEVEADPYNEQFF. CDR3 DNA: TGTGCCAGCAGCTTCGGGGAGGTGGAGGCGGATCCCTACAATGAGCAGTTCTTC.

This chain joins TRBV18 and TRBJ2-7; the match to TRBD2 covers 16 bases. Germline assignment: CDR1 KGHSH and CDR2 LQKENI. V was pared by 3 bases and J by 2 bases, with 4 bases of the junction left unmatched. The CDR3 sequence is 17 residues long. The CDR3 region is CASSPGTSGRVPYEQYF. CDR3 sequence (DNA): TGTGCCAGCTCACCCGGGACTAGCGGGAGGGTCCCCTACGAGCAGTACTTC. The whole variable domain, remainder taken from reference TRBV18 and TRBJ2-7, is NAGVMQNPRHLVRRRGQEARLRCSPMKGHSHVYWYRQLPEEGLKFMVYLQKENIIDESGMPKERFSAEFPKEGPSILRIQQVVRGDSAAYFCASSPGTSGRVPYEQYFGPGTRLTVT.

The chain's CDR3 is CATSRDGTGSSEAFF. DNA of the CDR3: TGTGCCACCAGCAGAGATGGGACAGGGTCTTCTGAAGCTTTCTTT. This chain uses TRBV15 with TRBJ1-1; TRBD1 aligns across 9 bases. The CDR3 runs 15 residues. Germline loops: CDR1 LNHNV, CDR2 YYDKDF (reference sequence). V shed 0 bases and J 6 bases; nucleotides not matched to a gene: 5.

This clone was seen a few times. This chain links TRBV7-9 with TRBJ1-2, with 9 positions matching TRBD1. The germline gives CDR1 SEHNR, CDR2 FQNEAQ (reference sequence). V trimming: 5 bases; J trimming: 4 bases; junction bases outside the gene matches: 8. The CDR3 is made up of 15 amino acids. The CDR3 loop is CASSPGGQGIYGYTF. As DNA, the CDR3 is TGTGCCAGCAGCCCGGGGGGACAGGGCATCTATGGCTACACCTTC.

The rearrangement links TRBV7-9 to TRBJ1-4, with 8 bases aligning to TRBD1. The trim removed 5 bases at V and 2 bases at J, leaving 10 bases unmatched. The CDR3 covers 17 residues. CDR1 is SEHNR, CDR2 FQNEAQ, per germline (reference sequence). Written as DNA, the CDR3 is TGTGCCAGCAGCCATAGGACAGGGCCAAGGACTAATGAAAAACTGTTTTTT. It yields the protein CASSHRTGPRTNEKLFF.